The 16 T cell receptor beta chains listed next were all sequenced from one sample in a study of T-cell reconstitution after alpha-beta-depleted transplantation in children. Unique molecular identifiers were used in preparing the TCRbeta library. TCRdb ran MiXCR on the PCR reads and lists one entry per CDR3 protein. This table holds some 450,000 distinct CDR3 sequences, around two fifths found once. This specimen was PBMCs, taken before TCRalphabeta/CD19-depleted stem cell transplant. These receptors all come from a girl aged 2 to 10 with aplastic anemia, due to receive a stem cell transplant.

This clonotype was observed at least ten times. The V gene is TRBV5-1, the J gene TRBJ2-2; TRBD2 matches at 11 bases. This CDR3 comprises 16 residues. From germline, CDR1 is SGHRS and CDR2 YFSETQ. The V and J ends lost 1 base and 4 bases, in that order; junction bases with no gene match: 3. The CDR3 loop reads CASSLTSGSGTGELFF. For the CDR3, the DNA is TGCGCCAGCAGCTTGACTAGCGGGAGCGGCACCGGGGAGCTGTTTTTT.

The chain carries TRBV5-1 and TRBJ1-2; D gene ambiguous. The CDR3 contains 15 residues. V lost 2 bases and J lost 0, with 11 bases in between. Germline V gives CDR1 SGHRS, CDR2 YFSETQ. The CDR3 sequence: CASSLLTGSNYGYTF. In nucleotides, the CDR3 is TGCGCCAGCAGCTTACTTACCGGGTCTAACTATGGCTACACCTTC.

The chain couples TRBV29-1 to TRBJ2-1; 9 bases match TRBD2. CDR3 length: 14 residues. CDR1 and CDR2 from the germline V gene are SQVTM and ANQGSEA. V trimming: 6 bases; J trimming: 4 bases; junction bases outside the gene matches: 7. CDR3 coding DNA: TGCAGCGTGGTACTAGCGGGCCGTTACAATGAGCAGTTCTTC. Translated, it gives CSVVLAGRYNEQFF.

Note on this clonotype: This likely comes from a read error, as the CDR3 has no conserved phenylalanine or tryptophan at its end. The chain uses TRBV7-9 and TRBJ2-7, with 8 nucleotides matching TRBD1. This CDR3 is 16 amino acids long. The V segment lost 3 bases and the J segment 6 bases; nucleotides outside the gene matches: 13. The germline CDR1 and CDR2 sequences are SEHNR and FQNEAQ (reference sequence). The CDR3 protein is CASSLGQTGASFEQYL. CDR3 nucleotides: TGTGCCAGCAGCTTGGGCCAGACAGGGGCCTCTTTCGAGCAGTACCTC.

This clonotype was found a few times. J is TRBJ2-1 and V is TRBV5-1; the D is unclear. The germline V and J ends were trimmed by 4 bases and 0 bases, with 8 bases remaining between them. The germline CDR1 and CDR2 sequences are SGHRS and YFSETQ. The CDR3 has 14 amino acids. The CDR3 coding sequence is TGCGCCAGCAGCCAACTCAGCTCCTACAATGAGCAGTTCTTC. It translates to CASSQLSSYNEQFF.

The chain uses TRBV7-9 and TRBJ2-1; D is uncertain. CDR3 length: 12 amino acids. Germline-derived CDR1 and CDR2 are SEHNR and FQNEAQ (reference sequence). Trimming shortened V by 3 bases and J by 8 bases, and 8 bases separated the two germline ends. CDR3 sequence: CASSLSSDEQFF. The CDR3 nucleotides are TGTGCCAGCAGCTTGTCATCCGATGAGCAGTTCTTC.

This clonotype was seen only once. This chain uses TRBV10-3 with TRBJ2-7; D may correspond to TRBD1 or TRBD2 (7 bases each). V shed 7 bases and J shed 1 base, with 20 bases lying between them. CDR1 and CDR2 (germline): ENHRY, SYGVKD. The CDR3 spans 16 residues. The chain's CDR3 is CAIKPGGGARSYEQYF. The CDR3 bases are TGTGCCATCAAACCAGGGGGGGGGGCGCGATCCTACGAGCAGTACTTC.

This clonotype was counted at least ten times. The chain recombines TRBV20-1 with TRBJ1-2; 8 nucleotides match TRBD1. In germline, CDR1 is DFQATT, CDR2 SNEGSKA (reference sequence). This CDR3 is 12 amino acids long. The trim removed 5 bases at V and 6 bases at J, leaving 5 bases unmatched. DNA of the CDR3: TGCAGTGCTTGGACAGGGACGGATGGCTACACCTTC. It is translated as CSAWTGTDGYTF.

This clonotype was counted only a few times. CDR3 region: CASGVGQGLRVILETQYF. The CDR3, as DNA: TGTGCCAGCGGAGTGGGGCAGGGGTTGCGCGTGATCTTAGAGACCCAGTACTTC. The J gene is TRBJ2-5, the V gene TRBV6-1, with D tentatively TRBD1 (6 bases). The germline V gene has CDR1 MNHNS and CDR2 SASEGT. This CDR3 region has 18 residues. The V end lost 8 bases, the J end lost 4 bases, and 29 bases lay between the germline ends.

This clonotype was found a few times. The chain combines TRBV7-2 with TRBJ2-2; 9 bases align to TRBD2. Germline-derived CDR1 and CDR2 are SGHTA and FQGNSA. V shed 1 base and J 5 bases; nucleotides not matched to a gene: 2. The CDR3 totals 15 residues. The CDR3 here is CASSLDLAGTGELFF. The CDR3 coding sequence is TGTGCCAGCAGCTTAGATCTAGCGGGAACCGGGGAGCTGTTTTTT.

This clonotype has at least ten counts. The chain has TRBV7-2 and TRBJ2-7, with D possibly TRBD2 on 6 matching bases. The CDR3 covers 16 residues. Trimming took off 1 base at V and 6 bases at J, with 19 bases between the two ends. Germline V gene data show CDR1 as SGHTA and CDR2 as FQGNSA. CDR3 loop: CASSLVGGGPLLEQYF. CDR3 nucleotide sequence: TGTGCCAGCAGCTTAGTTGGGGGAGGCCCCCTACTCGAGCAGTACTTC. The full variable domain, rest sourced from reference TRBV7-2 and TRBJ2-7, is GAGVSQSPSNKVTEKGKDVELRCDPISGHTALYWYRQSLGQGLEFLIYFQGNSAPDKSGLPSDRFSAERTGGSVSTLTIQRTQQEDSAVYLCASSLVGGGPLLEQYFGPGTRLTVT.

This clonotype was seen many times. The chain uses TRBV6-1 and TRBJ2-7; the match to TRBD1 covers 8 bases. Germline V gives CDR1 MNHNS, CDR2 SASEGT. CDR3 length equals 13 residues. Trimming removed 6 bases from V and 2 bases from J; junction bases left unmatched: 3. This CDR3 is CASSRGQAYEQYF. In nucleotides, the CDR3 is TGTGCCAGCAGCCGGGGACAGGCCTACGAGCAGTACTTC.

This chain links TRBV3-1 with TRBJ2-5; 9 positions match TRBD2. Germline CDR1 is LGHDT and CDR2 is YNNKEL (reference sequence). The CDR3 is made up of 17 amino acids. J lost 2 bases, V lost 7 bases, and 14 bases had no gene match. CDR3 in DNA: TGTGCCAGCACTTGGGATGGGTTAGCGGGAGCTCAAGAGACCCAGTACTTC. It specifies CASTWDGLAGAQETQYF.

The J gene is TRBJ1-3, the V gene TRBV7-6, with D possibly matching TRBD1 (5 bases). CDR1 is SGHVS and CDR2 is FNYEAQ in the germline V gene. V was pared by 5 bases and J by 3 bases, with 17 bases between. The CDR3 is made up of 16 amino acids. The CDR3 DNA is TGTGCCAGCAGCCCCCTGGGACGGACTCTTGGAAACACCATATATTTT. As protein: CASSPLGRTLGNTIYF.

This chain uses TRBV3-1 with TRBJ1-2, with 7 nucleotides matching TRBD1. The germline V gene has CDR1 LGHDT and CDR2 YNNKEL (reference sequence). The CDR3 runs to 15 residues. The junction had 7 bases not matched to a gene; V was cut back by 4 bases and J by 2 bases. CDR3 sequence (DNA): TGTGCCAGCAGCCGCAAGGGGACAGAGAACTATGGCTACACCTTC. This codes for CASSRKGTENYGYTF.

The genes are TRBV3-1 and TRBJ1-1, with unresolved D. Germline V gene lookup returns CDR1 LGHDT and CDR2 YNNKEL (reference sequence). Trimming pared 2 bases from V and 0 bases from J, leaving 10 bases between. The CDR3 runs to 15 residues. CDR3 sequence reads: CASSQLSTMNTEAFF. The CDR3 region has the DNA TGTGCCAGCAGCCAATTGAGCACCATGAACACTGAAGCTTTCTTT.